These 12 T cell receptor beta chains share one sample of origin, sequenced in a study of shared T cell receptors in the human thymus. TCRdb's table, derived via immunoSEQ multiplex PCR, lists solely in-frame clones and lacks some. The sample has hundreds of thousands of clones; around 87% are singletons. This sample also belongs to another study, concerning human thymus T cells.

Input material: thymocytes. The receptors come from a boy under two years old with a congenital heart defect.

The chain joins TRBV27 to TRBJ2-1; D is ambiguous. V was trimmed by 5 bases and J by 5 bases, leaving 13 bases between them. CDR3 length: 14 amino acids. Germline lookup yields CDR1 MNHEY and CDR2 SMNVEV (reference sequence). DNA for the CDR3: TGTGCCAGCAGTCCGGAACAGACCCACAATGAGCAGTTCTTC. Translating it yields CASSPEQTHNEQFF.

This chain uses TRBV10-2 with TRBJ2-5; D may be TRBD1 (5 bases). Trimming shortened V by 9 bases and J by 5 bases, and 13 bases separated the two germline ends. CDR3 length: 12 amino acids. Germline V gene sequence: CDR1 WSHSY, CDR2 SAAADI. The CDR3: CASQGMVETQYF. For the CDR3, the DNA is TGCGCCAGTCAGGGTATGGTCGAGACCCAGTACTTC.

V and J are TRBV7-2 and TRBJ1-6, with TRBD1 matching over 10 bases. J lost 8 bases, V lost 6 bases, and 13 bases had no gene match. The V gene's germline CDR1 is SGHTA and CDR2 FQGNSA. CDR3 length: 17 amino acids. The CDR3 loop is CASSRRRPGQGYSPLHF. The CDR3 region has the DNA TGTGCCAGCAGTCGCCGGAGACCGGGACAGGGGTATTCACCCCTCCACTTT.

V and J are TRBV10-2 and TRBJ2-7; 9 positions match TRBD1. The CDR3 spans 17 residues. Trimming at V came to 0 bases and at J to 1 base, leaving 7 bases not matched to a gene. The germline V gene has CDR1 WSHSY and CDR2 SAAADI. The CDR3 sequence: CASSESIGTGNSYEQYF. For the CDR3, the DNA is TGCGCCAGCAGTGAGTCTATAGGGACAGGGAATTCCTACGAGCAGTACTTC.

This sequence joins TRBV5-1 and TRBJ2-7, with 7 positions matching TRBD1. Looked up from germline, CDR1 is SGHRS and CDR2 is YFSETQ. CDR3 length equals 17 residues. Trimming took 1 base from V and 2 from J; bases not matched to a gene: 12. The DNA of the CDR3 is TGCGCCAGCAGCTTGAGCTGGGAACCTGGGACAGCCTACGAGCAGTACTTC. Its protein product is CASSLSWEPGTAYEQYF.

This chain connects TRBV4-1 to TRBJ2-7, with TRBD2 matching 11 bases. V shed 0 bases, J shed 0 bases, and the junction held 1 base outside the gene matches. Germline V gene data show CDR1 as MGHRA and CDR2 as YSYEKL. The CDR3 has 16 amino acids. CDR3 nucleotides: TGCGCCAGCAGCCAAGACGGGACTAGCGGCTCCTACGAGCAGTACTTC. This codes for CASSQDGTSGSYEQYF.

The rearrangement links TRBV30 to TRBJ2-6, with D unresolved. Trimming stripped 4 bases from V and 2 bases from J, with 6 bases between. This CDR3 contains 13 residues. Germline V gene lookup returns CDR1 GTSNPN and CDR2 SVGIG (reference sequence). DNA of the CDR3: TGTGCCTGGAAACCGGCTGGGGCCAACGTCCTGACTTTC. Its translation is CAWKPAGANVLTF.

This clone came up a few times. This sequence joins TRBV19 and TRBJ2-7; weak D call: TRBD1 (5 bases). CDR1 is LNHDA and CDR2 is SQIVND in the germline V gene (reference sequence). V was shortened by 3 bases and J by 5 bases, with 11 bases between the two germline ends. There are 13 residues in the CDR3. The CDR3 coding sequence is TGTGCCAGTAGTATTGCAGGGTACGACGAGCAGTACTTC. Amino acid sequence: CASSIAGYDEQYF.

The count of this clone is one. V is TRBV4-3 and J is TRBJ1-2; D gene ambiguous. The CDR3 is made up of 12 amino acids. Germline CDR1 LGHNA, CDR2 YSLEER. Trimming removed 3 bases from V and 8 bases from J, with 10 bases in between. The CDR3 DNA reads TGCGCCAGCAGCCACTTCACGAGGGGCTACACCTTC. Translated, it gives CASSHFTRGYTF.

The V call is TRBV25-1, the J call TRBJ1-6, with 9 bases aligning to TRBD1. Trimming took 5 bases from V and 7 from J; bases not matched to a gene: 6. Germline CDR1 MGHDK, CDR2 SYGVNS. The CDR3 sequence is 15 residues long. As DNA, the CDR3 is TGTGCCAGCAGTCGACCGGGACAGGGCAATTCACCCCTCCACTTT. Translating gives CASSRPGQGNSPLHF.

J is TRBJ2-7 and V is TRBV7-6; 7 nucleotides agree with TRBD1. The CDR3 runs to 15 residues. Germline trimming cut 1 base from V and 6 bases from J; bases unmatched to any gene: 9. CDR1 and CDR2 from the germline V gene are SGHVS and FNYEAQ. CDR3 coding DNA: TGTGCCAGCAGCTTAGGGGCGACAGGGCACCGCGAGCAGTACTTC. It specifies CASSLGATGHREQYF.

The chain links TRBV6-4 to TRBJ2-5; 7 nucleotides align to TRBD2. V gave up 4 bases and J gave up 3 bases; unmatched junction bases: 8. The CDR3 consists of 15 residues. Germline V gene data show CDR1 as MRHNA and CDR2 as SNTAGT. This CDR3 is CASSVLAREEETQYF. The CDR3 DNA follows: TGTGCCAGCAGTGTTCTCGCCCGGGAGGAAGAGACCCAGTACTTC.